These T cell receptor beta chains were read from a single sample in a study of T-cell reconstitution after alpha-beta-depleted transplantation in children. Using its own MiXCR run on the PCR reads, TCRdb lists one record per CDR3 protein. The data hold 600,000 to 700,000 distinct CDR3 sequences, with around 17% observed a single time. The sample here was PBMCs from the stem cell graft donor, taken from the stem cell graft. The receptors stem from a human donor who donated a stem cell graft to a child with acute myeloid leukemia. Both conserved end residues are part of each CDR3. Each record gives: V gene, J gene, CDR3 protein.

TRBV11-2,TRBJ1-1,CASSPTPGANFMNTEAFF
TRBV7-2,TRBJ2-4,CASSLSKGGQDKNIQYF
TRBV29-1,TRBJ2-5,CSADIQGQGAGETQYF
TRBV20-1,TRBJ2-1,CSASGVAGELYNEHFF
TRBV7-9,TRBJ1-5,CASSSGGLEQPQHF
TRBV4-3,TRBJ2-7,CASSQGRDRDYEQYF
TRBV13,TRBJ2-7,CASSQEAVWRRPEQYF
TRBV6-4,TRBJ2-3,CASSEGLAGGDTQYF
TRBV6-1,TRBJ2-7,CASSRQGLTYEQYF
TRBV21-1,TRBJ1-1,CARRENMNTEAFF
TRBV7-9,TRBJ2-2,CASTQGGNGELFF
TRBV7-2,TRBJ2-1,CASSWRTGGDEQFF
TRBV20-1,TRBJ2-1,CSALNRGEQFF
TRBV27,TRBJ2-7,CASSPYRGPTYEQYF
TRBV20-1,TRBJ2-5,CSAASPLAGSETQYF
TRBV7-9,TRBJ1-2,CASSLDRENYGYTF
TRBV10-2,TRBJ1-1,CASSDGSRAIEAFF
TRBV5-6,TRBJ1-1,CASSLAGNWDTEAFF
TRBV12-3/TRBV12-4,TRBJ2-5,CASSFGQKETQYF
TRBV20-1,TRBJ1-5,CSARHPGGNVPQHF
TRBV6-2/TRBV6-3,TRBJ2-1,CASSSFGGGVSYNEQFF
TRBV20-1,TRBJ1-2,CSASSQRDNYGYTF
TRBV6-2/TRBV6-3,TRBJ1-1,CASSPTGFTEAFF
TRBV20-1,TRBJ2-3,CSASRQGISGTQYF
TRBV7-2,TRBJ1-2,CASSLLAREGYTF
TRBV27,TRBJ2-1,CASSLRSVTSYNEQFF
TRBV12-3/TRBV12-4,TRBJ2-5,CASTRGGSGIETQYF
TRBV5-1,TRBJ2-3,CASSTTASDTQYF
TRBV29-1,TRBJ2-7,CSVLERREQYF
TRBV5-1,TRBJ2-7,CASSRMTGYEQYF
TRBV20-1,TRBJ2-2,CSAYRNTGELFF
TRBV20-1,TRBJ1-1,CSARRSSRGSQVWYTEAFF
TRBV10-3,TRBJ2-1,CAISESTRGGLHNEQFF
TRBV20-1,TRBJ2-3,CSVRDRGTADTQYF
TRBV5-1,TRBJ1-1,CASSSDRVSLRAFF
TRBV20-1,TRBJ2-1,CSASLEQFF
TRBV30,TRBJ2-3,CAWSGGHTRGTDTQYF
TRBV7-2,TRBJ2-2,CASSATSGGPTGELFF
TRBV6-6,TRBJ2-3,CASSRDTADTQYF
TRBV4-3,TRBJ2-7,CASSPTGMAYEQYF
TRBV7-9,TRBJ2-1,CASSLVSGTNSYNEQFF
TRBV2,TRBJ1-2,CASSRGQGRGGYTF
TRBV11-2,TRBJ2-5,CASSLEVAGGKTQYF
TRBV4-3,TRBJ1-2,CASSQDISGPANYGYTF
TRBV20-1,TRBJ2-3,CSARGGDGTDTQYF
TRBV6-1,TRBJ1-1,CASTIQVGGEAFF
TRBV7-2,TRBJ2-7,CASSLVDYSSYEQYF
TRBV21-1,TRBJ2-7,CASPRGVEQYF
TRBV29-1,TRBJ2-6,CSATVSGANVLTF
TRBV9,TRBJ2-5,CASSAAGQGLETQYF
TRBV13,TRBJ1-3,CASSSREENSGNTIYF
TRBV29-1,TRBJ2-3,CSVGPQGDTQYF
TRBV30,TRBJ1-2,CAWSGGYGYTF
TRBV5-5,TRBJ2-5,CASSLAGRSQETQYF
TRBV12-3/TRBV12-4,TRBJ2-2,CASSYSPGTGFAGELFF
TRBV12-3/TRBV12-4,TRBJ2-3,CASSLWGSPDTQYF
TRBV7-2,TRBJ2-5,CASALGLTSRETQYF
TRBV20-1,TRBJ2-7,CSARDRGQGIHEQYF
TRBV5-5,TRBJ2-5,CASSLAGVGQETQYF